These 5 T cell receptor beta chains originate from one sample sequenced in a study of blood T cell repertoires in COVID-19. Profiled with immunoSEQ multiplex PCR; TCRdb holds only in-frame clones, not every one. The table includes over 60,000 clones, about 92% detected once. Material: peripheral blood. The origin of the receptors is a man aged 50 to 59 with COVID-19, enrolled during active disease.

CDR3 region: CASSFRGQPQHF. CDR3 nucleotide sequence: TGTGCCAGCAGTTTTAGAGGTCAGCCCCAGCATTTT. This sequence joins TRBV27 and TRBJ1-5; no clear D gene. With 3 bases removed from V and 6 bases from J, the gap between germline ends came to 6 bases. The germline V gene encodes CDR1 MNHEY and CDR2 SMNVEV (reference sequence). This CDR3 region has 12 residues.

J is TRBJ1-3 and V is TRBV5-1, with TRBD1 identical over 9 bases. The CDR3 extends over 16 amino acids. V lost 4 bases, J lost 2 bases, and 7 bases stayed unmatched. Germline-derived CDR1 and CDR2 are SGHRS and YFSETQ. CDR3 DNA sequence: TGCGCCAGCAGCCTAACAGGGGGCCTTACTGGAAACACCATATATTTT. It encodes CASSLTGGLTGNTIYF.

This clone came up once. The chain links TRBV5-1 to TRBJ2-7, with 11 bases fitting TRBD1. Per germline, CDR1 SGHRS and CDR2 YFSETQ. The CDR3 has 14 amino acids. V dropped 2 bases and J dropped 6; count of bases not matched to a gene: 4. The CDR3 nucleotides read TGCGCCAGCAGCTTCGGGACAGGGGGATCCGAGCAGTACTTC. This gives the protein CASSFGTGGSEQYF.

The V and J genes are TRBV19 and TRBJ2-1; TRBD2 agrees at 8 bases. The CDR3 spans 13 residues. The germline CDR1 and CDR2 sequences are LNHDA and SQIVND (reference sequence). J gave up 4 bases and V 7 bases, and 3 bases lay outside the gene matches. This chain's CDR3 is CASNAGGYNEQFF. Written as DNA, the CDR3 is TGTGCCAGTAATGCGGGAGGTTACAATGAGCAGTTCTTC.

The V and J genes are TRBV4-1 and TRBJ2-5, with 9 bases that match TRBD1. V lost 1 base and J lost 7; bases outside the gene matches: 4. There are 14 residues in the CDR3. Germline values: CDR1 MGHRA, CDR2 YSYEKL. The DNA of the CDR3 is TGCGCCAGCAGCCAAGCGACAGGGGGTGGGACCCAGTACTTC. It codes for CASSQATGGGTQYF.